The clone carrying this T cell receptor beta chain has only a few counts. Study processing details: The authors estimated nucleated cell counts from reference gene primer amplification. TCRdb's table, derived via immunoSEQ multiplex PCR, lists solely in-frame clones and lacks some. The D gene and trimming were derived from the DNA, and the V and J assignments and clone size from that table. The table lists 110,000 or so clones, roughly 80% of them singletons. Germline-derived CDR1 and CDR2 are SGDLS and YYNGEE. This CDR3 has 15 amino acids. Between the trimmed V and J ends, which lost 0 bases and 1 base, there was a span of 10 bases. The data originate from a study of blood T cell repertoires in COVID-19. For the study at large: Acute and convalescent COVID-19 specimens originated in the United States, Italy and Spain. PBMCs, B-cell-depleted T cells, or T cells were the source of the cDNA or gDNA that made up the material.

What was sequenced was peripheral blood. V and J are TRBV9 and TRBJ1-1, with D possibly TRBD1 on 5 matching bases. This sequence originates from a man in his fifties or sixties with acute or convalescent COVID-19. The CDR3 nucleotides read TGTGCCAGCAGCGTAGGGGGAGGGACGAACACTGAAGCTTTCTTT. Protein sequence: CASSVGGGTNTEAFF.